The 14 T cell receptor beta chains reported below all come from one sample, sequenced in a study of T cell repertoires in cytomegalovirus infection. TCRdb analysed the reads with MiXCR anew, one entry per CDR3 protein. This sample has nearly 650,000 distinct CDR3 sequences, with roughly 24% found just once. The sample was CD8+ T cells from PBMCs. These receptors came from a human donor in good health (CMV status not recorded). Some clones in this sample may be carry-over from other donors' samples.

As for this clonotype: A read error is possible here, since a much larger clone lies one base away. V usage is TRBV7-8 and J usage is TRBJ2-7; D possibly corresponds to TRBD1 (6 bases). The germline V gene encodes CDR1 SGHVS and CDR2 FQNEAQ. The CDR3 spans 14 residues. CDR3 bases: TGTGCCAACAGCCCCCGACAGGTTCCCTACGAGCAGTACTTC. Its translation: CANSPRQVPYEQYF.

This clonotype has just a few counts. The J gene is TRBJ2-1, the V gene TRBV12-3 or TRBV12-4; D remains unclear. This CDR3 contains 13 residues. V was trimmed by 7 bases and J by 10 bases, leaving 17 bases between them. The CDR3 nucleotides are TGTGCCAGCAACCAAGGGCTAGTCTCCGAGCAGTTCTTC. Its translation is CASNQGLVSEQFF.

Notes on this clonotype: One end of the junction fails to match germline, which may point to a read error. The genes are TRBV7-3 and TRBJ1-6, with no clear D. There are 16 residues in the CDR3. Germline CDR1 and CDR2: SGHTA and FQGTGA. CDR3 sequence reads: CASSLLRRGRNSLLHF. DNA of the CDR3: TGTGCCAGCAGCTTATTACGCAGAGGGCGAAATTCACTCCTCCACTTT.

The genes are TRBV7-2 and TRBJ1-5; D not certain. The J call could be wrong; TRBJ2-3 is a better fit for the DNA end. Germline V gene data show CDR1 as SGHTA and CDR2 as FQGNSA. The CDR3 sequence is 13 residues long. CDR3 DNA: TGTGCCAGCAGCTTACCGGGCAATCAGCCCCAGTATTTT. Translating it yields CASSLPGNQPQYF.

As concerns this clonotype: At one end the junction does not follow the germline gene, possibly because of a read error. This sequence joins TRBV25-1 and TRBJ1-3, with 7 bases lining up with TRBD1. The CDR3 spans 16 residues. Germline values: CDR1 MGHDK, CDR2 SYGVNS. DNA for the CDR3: TGTGCCAGCAGTCATTGGGACAGTCGCTTTGGAAGCACCATATATTTT. Translation: CASSHWDSRFGSTIYF.

This clonotype was seen at least ten times. The gene calls are TRBV7-2 and TRBJ1-2, with 7 positions matching TRBD1. Losses at the gene ends were 5 bases for V and 4 bases for J; bases not matched to a gene: 19. This CDR3 is 18 amino acids long. The germline V gene has CDR1 SGHTA and CDR2 FQGNSA. This CDR3 is CASSPTVGIQGSSYGYTF. In DNA, the CDR3 is TGTGCCAGCAGCCCGACTGTAGGAATACAGGGGTCGAGCTATGGCTACACCTTC.

This clonotype appeared a few times. The rearrangement joins TRBV7-8 to TRBJ2-2, with 8 bases identical to TRBD1. This CDR3 has 15 amino acids. Germline values: CDR1 SGHVS, CDR2 FQNEAQ. V shed 4 bases and J 4 bases; nucleotides not matched to a gene: 5. The CDR3 coding sequence is TGTGCCAGCAGCTCGCGGACAGGGATCACCGGGGAGCTGTTTTTT. Its protein product is CASSSRTGITGELFF.

This chain connects TRBV6-2 or TRBV6-3 to TRBJ2-3; D is perhaps TRBD2 (7 bases). Trimming shortened V by 2 bases and J by 2 bases, and 17 bases separated the two germline ends. The CDR3 loop spans 17 amino acids. Germline V gives CDR1 MNHEY, CDR2 SVGEGT. This chain's CDR3 is CASSYVGGPPHTDTQYF. The CDR3 DNA sequence: TGTGCCAGCAGTTACGTGGGGGGGCCCCCACACACAGATACGCAGTATTTT.

The rearrangement joins TRBV15 to TRBJ2-1, with TRBD2 identical over 8 bases. The germline gives CDR1 LNHNV, CDR2 YYDKDF (reference sequence). The J segment lost 4 bases and the V segment lost 5 bases, leaving 13 bases of the junction unmatched. The CDR3 runs 17 residues. Here the CDR3 DNA reads TGTGCCACCAGCGAACAACCGGGGGGGCATCGGTACAATGAGCAGTTCTTC. This translates into CATSEQPGGHRYNEQFF.

Notes on this clonotype: A much larger clone differs by one base, so this may be a read error. The V gene is TRBV7-6, the J gene TRBJ2-7, with D unresolved. CDR1 and CDR2 (germline): SGHVS, FNYEAQ. V was clipped by 1 base and J by 3 bases, with 13 bases between them. The length of the CDR3 is 15 residues. The CDR3 loop is CASSLGRESYYEQYV. The CDR3 DNA follows: TGTGCCAGCAGCTTAGGTCGTGAGAGCTACTACGAGCAGTACGTC.

Ten or more counts support this clonotype. CDR3 protein: CASTEGQAVGETQYF. The CDR3, as DNA: TGTGCCAGCACCGAGGGACAGGCGGTGGGGGAGACCCAGTACTTC. The chain is built from TRBV12-3 or TRBV12-4 and TRBJ2-5; TRBD1 aligns across 8 bases. V lost 7 bases to trimming and J lost 5 bases; unmatched junction nucleotides: 12. CDR3 length equals 15 residues.

The chain uses TRBV19 and TRBJ2-1, with D uncertain. Germline CDR1 LNHDA, CDR2 SQIVND (reference sequence). The CDR3 covers 13 residues. V was clipped by 1 base and J by 6 bases, with 7 bases between them. CDR3 region: CASSIGPPNEQFF. Here the CDR3 DNA reads TGTGCCAGTAGTATAGGACCCCCCAATGAGCAGTTCTTC.

The chain joins TRBV4-1 to TRBJ1-3, with D unclear. V lost 0 bases to trimming and J lost 4 bases, with 10 bases between them. The CDR3 is made up of 15 amino acids. Germline-derived CDR1 and CDR2 are MGHRA and YSYEKL. CDR3 bases: TGCGCCAGCAGCCAAGATCGCACAGACGGAAACACCATATATTTT. Its translation is CASSQDRTDGNTIYF.

This clonotype appeared a few times. The chain uses TRBV7-9 and TRBJ2-1; D might be TRBD1 (7 bases). Germline assignment: CDR1 SEHNR and CDR2 FQNEAQ (reference sequence). V was cut by 11 bases and J by 2 bases, with 16 bases left in between. The CDR3 contains 14 residues. The CDR3 bases are TGTGCCTTGCGGAGGGGGCCTACCTACAATGAGCAGTTCTTC. It translates to CALRRGPTYNEQFF.